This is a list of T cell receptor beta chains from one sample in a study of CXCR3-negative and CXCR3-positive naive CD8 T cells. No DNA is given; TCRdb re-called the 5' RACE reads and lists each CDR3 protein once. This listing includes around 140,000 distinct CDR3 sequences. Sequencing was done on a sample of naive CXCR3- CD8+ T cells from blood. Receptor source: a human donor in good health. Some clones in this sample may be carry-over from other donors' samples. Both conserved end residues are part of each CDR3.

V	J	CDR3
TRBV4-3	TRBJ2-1	CASRAPGPYNEQFF
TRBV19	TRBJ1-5	CASSSWTTGNQPQHF
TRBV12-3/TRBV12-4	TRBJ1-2	CASSPSDSEANYGYTF
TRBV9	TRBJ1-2	CASSDGGQGYGYTF
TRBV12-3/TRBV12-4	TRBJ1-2	CASSLLGAGGGYTF
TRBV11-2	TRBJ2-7	CASSSNRGNEQYF
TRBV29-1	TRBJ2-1	CSVEEAGKGNEQFF
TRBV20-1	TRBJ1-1	CSARDQVYGSTAEAFF
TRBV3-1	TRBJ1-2	CASSGSQGGRKYYGYTF
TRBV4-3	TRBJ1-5	CASSPEGRADQPQHF
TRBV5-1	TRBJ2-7	CASSLVGHEQYF
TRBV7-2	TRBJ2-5	CASSFLGGGQETQYF
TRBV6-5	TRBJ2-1	CASSYGTGFNEQFF
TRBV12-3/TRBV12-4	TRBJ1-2	CASSGPADNSYTF
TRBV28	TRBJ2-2	CASSSLTLAGELFF
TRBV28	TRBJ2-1	CASSSGSSYNEQFF
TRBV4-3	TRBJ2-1	CASSQDRASYNEQFF
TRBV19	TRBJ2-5	CASADRPRETQYF
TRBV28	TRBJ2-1	CASSVTSGRRYNEQFF
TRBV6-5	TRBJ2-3	CASSYDGRSTDTQYF
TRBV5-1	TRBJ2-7	CASSLGPGHDYEQYF
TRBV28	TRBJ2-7	CASSLVRAPGELSYEQYF
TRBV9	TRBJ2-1	CASSAATSREYIEQFF
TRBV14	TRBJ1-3	CASSQSPYGSGNTIYF
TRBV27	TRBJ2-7	CASTLSYSYEQYF
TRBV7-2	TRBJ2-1	CASSLVRGGEQFF
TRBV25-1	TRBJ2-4	CASSPYSSGSKNIQYF
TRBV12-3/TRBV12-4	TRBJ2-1	CASKHEREGAHNEQFF
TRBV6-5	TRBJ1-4	CASSHVSSTNEKLFF
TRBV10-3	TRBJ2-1	CAISVAGGPYNEQFF
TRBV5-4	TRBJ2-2	CASSSRLAGGPIDTGELFF
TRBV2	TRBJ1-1	CASSNRERARNEAFF